A selection of T cell receptor beta chains follows, all from one sample in a study of T cell repertoires in cytomegalovirus infection. TCRdb independently ran MiXCR on the reads; one entry per CDR3 protein. The repertoire holds around 430,000 distinct CDR3 sequences, about two fifths seen once, with around 45% in the top ten. Their antigens remain unidentified. This material consisted of cultured PBMCs, taken from culture after CMV antigen stimulation. These receptors all come from a human donor in good health (CMV status not recorded). Some clones in this sample may be carry-over from other donors' samples. Both conserved end residues are part of each CDR3. Each record gives: J gene, D gene, V gene, clone size, CDR3 protein, CDR3 DNA. The D gene is left open where the match is weak. Size tells how often a clone was seen (once, few, many) or the class of an expanded clone, and some rows leave it out.

TRBJ1-2 | TRBD1 | TRBV11-2 | few | CASSRDRGNYGYTF | TGTGCCAGCAGCCGAGACAGGGGAAACTATGGCTACACCTTC
TRBJ2-7 | NA | TRBV29-1 | NA | CSVEVSFGEQYF | TGCAGCGTTGAGGTGTCGTTTGGCGAGCAGTACTTC
TRBJ2-7 | NA | TRBV11-1 | NA | CARGYEQYF | TGTGCCAGGGGTTACGAGCAGTACTTC
TRBJ2-1 | TRBD2 | TRBV5-4 | few | CASSLDLAGIYNEQFF | TGTGCCAGCAGCTTGGACCTAGCGGGAATCTACAATGAGCAGTTCTTC
TRBJ2-1 | NA | TRBV9 | NA | CASSPTFSSYNEQFF | TGTGCCAGCAGCCCTACCTTTAGCTCCTACAATGAGCAGTTCTTC
TRBJ2-7 | TRBD1 | TRBV5-4 | NA | CASSSGQGVEQYF | TGTGCCAGCAGCTCAGGACAGGGGGTCGAGCAGTACTTC
TRBJ2-3 | NA | TRBV11-2 | few | CASLSGTGEDTQYF | TGTGCCAGCCTATCTGGGACCGGCGAGGATACGCAGTATTTT
TRBJ2-5 | NA | TRBV5-4 | few | CASSLRQAGTQYF | TGTGCCAGCAGCTTGCGGCAGGCTGGGACCCAGTACTTC
TRBJ2-1 | TRBD2 | TRBV11-2 | few | CASSPVLSGGGGEQFF | TGTGCCAGCAGCCCGGTTCTGAGCGGCGGGGGAGGTGAGCAGTTCTTC
TRBJ1-3 | TRBD1 | TRBV7-2 | few | CASSSNPTGASGNTIYF | TGTGCCAGCAGCTCCAACCCGACAGGGGCCTCTGGAAACACCATATATTTT
TRBJ2-5 | TRBD2 | TRBV7-2 | NA | CASSLAATSGEYF | TGTGCCAGCAGCTTAGCCGCCACTAGCGGAGAGTACTTC
TRBJ1-5 | NA | TRBV2 | NA | CASSPEGNGVPQHF | TGTGCCAGCAGTCCAGAGGGAAATGGTGTGCCCCAGCATTTT
TRBJ2-1 | TRBD1 | TRBV6-8 | NA | CASKQGAWDNEQFF | TGTGCCAGCAAGCAGGGGGCTTGGGACAATGAGCAGTTCTTC
TRBJ2-7 | NA | TRBV12-3/TRBV12-4 | once | CASSLGTTLSEQYF | TGTGCCAGCAGTTTAGGGACTACCCTCTCCGAGCAGTACTTC
TRBJ2-5 | NA | TRBV7-8 | few | CASSLRSNPRTQYF | TGTGCCAGCAGCCTCCGTAGCAACCCAAGGACCCAGTACTTC
TRBJ2-7 | TRBD2 | TRBV19 | few | CASTPGTSGYEQYF | TGTGCCAGTACTCCCGGGACTAGCGGCTACGAGCAGTACTTC
TRBJ2-7 | NA | TRBV12-3/TRBV12-4 | few | CASSLRRYEQYF | TGTGCCAGCAGTTTAAGGCGATACGAGCAGTACTTC
TRBJ2-7 | TRBD1 | TRBV6-1 | NA | CASSDRGRGHEQYF | TGTGCCAGCAGTGATAGGGGGCGCGGCCACGAGCAGTACTTC
TRBJ2-1 | TRBD2 | TRBV30 | once | CAWSVWTSGNNEQFF | TGTGCCTGGAGTGTTTGGACTAGCGGTAACAATGAGCAGTTCTTC
TRBJ2-3 | NA | TRBV7-9 | NA | CASSLADLDTQYF | TGTGCCAGCAGCTTAGCGGACCTGGATACGCAGTATTTT
TRBJ2-7 | TRBD1 | TRBV27 | NA | CASSSSGQAEQYF | TGTGCCAGCAGTTCCAGCGGACAGGCCGAGCAGTACTTC
TRBJ2-5 | NA | TRBV12-3/TRBV12-4 | few | CASSGPGTGARETQYF | TGTGCCAGCAGTGGCCCTGGTACCGGGGCGAGGGAGACCCAGTACTTC
TRBJ2-3 | NA | TRBV5-1 | NA | CASSWGTFTDTQYF | TGCGCCAGCAGCTGGGGGACATTCACAGATACGCAGTATTTT
TRBJ2-1 | NA | TRBV12-3/TRBV12-4 | NA | CASSSPLGTRGGNEQFF | TGTGCCAGCAGTTCCCCCCTAGGGACTCGAGGCGGCAATGAGCAGTTCTTC
TRBJ2-1 | NA | TRBV4-3 | NA | CASSSWIYNEQFF | TGCGCCAGCAGCTCTTGGATTTACAATGAGCAGTTCTTC
TRBJ1-1 | NA | TRBV12-3/TRBV12-4 | NA | CASRRGERAFF | TGTGCCAGCAGGAGGGGTGAGCGAGCTTTCTTT
TRBJ2-1 | NA | TRBV18 | few | CASSLAGPDESEQFF | TGTGCCAGCTCACTTGCTGGCCCTGATGAAAGTGAGCAGTTCTTC
TRBJ2-1 | NA | TRBV7-2 | many | CASSFGGNYNEQFF | TGTGCCAGCAGCTTCGGCGGGAACTACAATGAGCAGTTCTTC
TRBJ1-2 | TRBD1 | TRBV29-1 | once | CASRDSLHYGYTF | TGCGCCTCGAGGGACAGTCTCCACTATGGCTACACCTTC
TRBJ2-3 | TRBD2 | TRBV7-2 | NA | CASSLLAGGHTDTQYF | TGTGCCAGCAGCTTACTAGCGGGGGGACACACAGATACGCAGTATTTT
TRBJ1-5 | TRBD1 | TRBV19 | NA | CASQIKSGTVYSNQPQHF | TGTGCCAGCCAAATAAAGAGCGGGACAGTATATAGCAATCAGCCCCAGCATTTT
TRBJ2-3 | TRBD1 | TRBV6-5 | NA | CASSYGFQGEHQYF | TGTGCCAGCAGTTACGGATTTCAGGGGGAACATCAGTATTTT
TRBJ1-5 | NA | TRBV12-5 | few | CASGLDGQRDQPQHF | TGTGCTAGTGGTTTGGACGGACAGCGGGACCAGCCCCAGCATTTT
TRBJ2-7 | NA | TRBV12-3/TRBV12-4 | NA | CASSFAPGVTYEQYF | TGTGCCAGCAGTTTTGCCCCAGGGGTTACCTACGAGCAGTACTTC
TRBJ2-3 | NA | TRBV6-8 | NA | CASGYWTDTQYF | TGTGCCAGCGGGTATTGGACAGATACGCAGTATTTT
TRBJ1-2 | NA | TRBV7-8 | NA | CASSLGGLRGYTF | TGTGCCAGCAGCTTAGGGGGCCTTAGGGGCTACACCTTC
TRBJ2-7 | TRBD1 | TRBV28 | NA | CASSPTGTGAYEQYF | TGTGCCAGCAGCCCGACCGGGACAGGAGCCTACGAGCAGTACTTC
TRBJ2-7 | NA | TRBV19 | NA | CASSRGESGEQYF | TGTGCCAGTAGTAGAGGGGAGTCGGGCGAGCAGTACTTC
TRBJ2-5 | TRBD2 | TRBV27 | NA | CASSFAGEGETQYF | TGTGCCAGCAGTTTCGCGGGAGAGGGAGAGACCCAGTACTTC
TRBJ2-7 | TRBD2 | TRBV12-3/TRBV12-4 | few | CASSPGPSSGHYEQYF | TGTGCCAGCAGTCCAGGACCCTCTAGCGGACACTACGAGCAGTACTTC
TRBJ2-5 | NA | TRBV7-1 | few | CASSPAWGREETQYF | TGTGCCAGCAGCCCCGCCTGGGGGCGCGAGGAGACCCAGTACTTC
TRBJ1-5 | NA | TRBV12-3/TRBV12-4 | NA | CASSPWAGFNQPQHF | TGTGCCAGCAGCCCCTGGGCAGGGTTCAATCAGCCCCAGCATTTT
TRBJ2-1 | TRBD1 | TRBV5-1 | NA | CATRPGGFPYNEQFF | TGCGCCACTCGACCAGGGGGCTTCCCCTACAATGAGCAGTTCTTC
TRBJ1-5 | NA | TRBV7-8 | NA | CASSPWGEERNQPQHF | TGTGCCAGCAGCCCATGGGGCGAGGAAAGGAATCAGCCCCAGCATTTT
TRBJ1-1 | NA | TRBV20-1 | NA | CSALEGFMNTEAFF | TGCAGTGCTTTGGAGGGTTTCATGAACACTGAAGCTTTCTTT
TRBJ1-6 | NA | TRBV7-9 | few | CASSYAMGGARENSPLHF | TGTGCCAGCAGCTACGCCATGGGGGGGGCAAGAGAGAATTCACCCCTCCACTTT
TRBJ2-1 | TRBD1 | TRBV2 | NA | CASRTPGQPSMVQFF | TGTGCCAGCAGGACCCCGGGACAGCCCAGTATGGTGCAGTTCTTC
TRBJ2-5 | TRBD1 | TRBV6-2/TRBV6-3 | few | CASRENFRGLRETQYF | TGTGCCAGCAGGGAGAACTTCAGGGGGCTGCGGGAGACCCAGTACTTC
TRBJ1-6 | NA | TRBV19 | few | CASSIFRGKNSPLHF | TGTGCCAGTAGTATATTCCGAGGGAAAAATTCACCCCTCCACTTT
TRBJ2-3 | NA | TRBV12-3/TRBV12-4 | NA | CASIPGTGTDTQYF | TGTGCCAGCATTCCCGGGACTGGCACAGATACGCAGTATTTT
TRBJ2-7 | NA | TRBV6-1 | few | CASSEPGLYSYEQYF | TGTGCCAGCAGTGAACCTGGTCTGTACTCCTACGAGCAGTACTTC
TRBJ1-1 | NA | TRBV12-3/TRBV12-4 | NA | CASNTDRRANVVNTEAFF | TGTGCCAGCAATACAGACCGGAGGGCCAACGTCGTGAACACTGAAGCTTTCTTT
TRBJ1-1 | NA | TRBV7-2 | few | CASSLAGLVTEAFF | TGTGCCAGCAGCCTCGCAGGCTTGGTCACTGAAGCTTTCTTT
TRBJ2-1 | NA | TRBV7-2 | few | CASSVGPDTNNEQFF | TGTGCCAGCAGCGTGGGACCCGACACCAACAATGAGCAGTTCTTC
TRBJ2-7 | NA | TRBV7-8 | few | CASSSRTAGYEQYF | TGTGCCAGCAGCTCCAGGACGGCCGGGTACGAGCAGTACTTC
TRBJ2-5 | NA | TRBV12-3/TRBV12-4 | few | CASSFFQGTYQETQYF | TGTGCCAGCAGTTTCTTTCAGGGGACGTACCAAGAGACCCAGTACTTC
TRBJ2-7 | TRBD2 | TRBV14 | NA | CASSQELAGRSSYEQYF | TGTGCCAGCAGCCAAGAACTAGCGGGACGAAGCTCCTACGAGCAGTACTTC
TRBJ2-7 | TRBD2 | TRBV19 | few | CASRALAGAYEQYF | TGTGCCAGTAGGGCCCTAGCGGGAGCCTACGAGCAGTACTTC
TRBJ2-1 | NA | TRBV5-1 | NA | CASGDLTDDEQFF | TGCGCCAGTGGGGACCTTACCGACGATGAGCAGTTCTTC